This TCR beta chain came from a study of post-analysis software for immune sequencing data. TCR beta cDNA libraries included unique molecular identifiers. TCRdb reprocessed the PCR reads with MiXCR, giving one entry per CDR3 protein. The sample includes 800,000 to 950,000 distinct CDR3 sequences, roughly 58% of them seen just once. A word on this clonotype: Its specificity is not known.

Regarding the study as a whole: Five or six TRBV segments were significantly more frequent in patients than in controls. TRBV5-6, TRBV5-1 and TRBV20-1 were among these segments.

Germline lookup yields CDR1 MNHNY and CDR2 SVGAGI (reference sequence). Trimming removed 4 bases from V and 5 bases from J; junction bases left unmatched: 11. The CDR3 runs to 16 residues. The TCR was taken from a girl aged 5-17 years with multiple sclerosis. Input material: blood. The V call is TRBV6-6, the J call TRBJ2-3; 8 bases fit TRBD1. Written as DNA, the CDR3 is TGTGCCAGCAGTTCGGACAGGGAGATTTCGAGAGATACGCAGTATTTT. Protein sequence: CASSSDREISRDTQYF.